These 18 T cell receptor beta chains originate from one sample sequenced in a study of Ad26.COV2.S vaccination and SARS-CoV-2 variants (dated by TCRdb to about 2021). Taken with the paper, the label for treatment or condition translates to: 19 received Ad26.COV2.S at low or high dose, single or two shots; about five received placebo; per-sample allocation not given. Repertoires of vaccine and placebo recipients were sequenced from samples collected on day 63 after the first injection. Receptors were amplified or captured by the immunoSEQ multiplex PCR assay. Imported from immuneACCESS, the table was reduced by TCRdb to in-frame sequences with V and J called. These copies leave out some clones; in studies compared against another copy, an unresolved V gene accounts for under half, and the cause of the remainder is not known. The sample has about 350,000 clones on record, more than 85% of them singletons. The leading ten clones occupy around 5% of the sample.

Sequencing used peripheral blood, obtained in a trial of Ad26.COV2.S vaccine versus placebo. Every receptor here comes from a person aged 18-60 years who received the Ad26.COV2.S COVID-19 vaccine or a placebo.

The chain is built from TRBV2 and TRBJ2-1; D gene uncertain. Trimming left V 8 bases short and J 10 bases short, with 9 bases between. The CDR3 has 10 amino acids. Germline V lookup: CDR1 SNHLY, CDR2 FYNNEI. This chain's CDR3 is CASGEGEQFF. The CDR3 nucleotides read TGTGCCAGCGGGGAAGGGGAGCAGTTCTTC.

This chain connects TRBV18 to TRBJ2-1; TRBD2 agrees at 14 bases. Germline values: CDR1 KGHSH, CDR2 LQKENI. The V and J ends lost 0 bases and 9 bases, in that order; junction bases with no gene match: 1. The CDR3 has 15 residues. CDR3 DNA sequence: TGTGCCAGCTCACCACCGGGACTAGCGGGAGCTGAGCAGTTCTTC. This codes for CASSPPGLAGAEQFF.

The chain is built from TRBV28 and TRBJ2-4, with a possible D match to TRBD2 (6 bases). V lost 4 bases and J 9 bases, leaving 13 bases between the germline ends. The CDR3 runs to 13 residues. Germline-derived CDR1 and CDR2 are MDHEN and SYDVKM. For the CDR3, the DNA is TGTGCCAGCAGTTACCCGGCGGGACGCATTCAGTACTTC. The encoded protein is CASSYPAGRIQYF.

This clone was observed a single time. The gene calls are TRBV15 and TRBJ2-4, with D possibly called TRBD1 or TRBD2 (5 bases each). Between the trimmed V and J ends, which lost 1 base and 0 bases, there was a span of 13 bases. Germline assignment: CDR1 LNHNV and CDR2 YYDKDF (reference sequence). This CDR3 has 17 amino acids. CDR3 nucleotides: TGTGCCACCAGCAGAGTGCCGGGGCAGCAAGCCAAAAACATTCAGTACTTC. Its protein product is CATSRVPGQQAKNIQYF.

The chain has TRBV6-1 and TRBJ2-3, with D perhaps given as TRBD1 or TRBD2 (6 bases each). Trimming removed 2 bases at V and 3 bases at J, with 18 bases between. In germline, CDR1 is MNHNS, CDR2 SASEGT. CDR3 length: 17 residues. The DNA of the CDR3 is TGTGCCAGCAGTGAACTCCACGGACAAGGGGGGACAGATACGCAGTATTTT. It translates to CASSELHGQGGTDTQYF.

The rearrangement joins TRBV28 to TRBJ2-7; perhaps TRBD1 as D (6 bases). Looked up from germline, CDR1 is MDHEN and CDR2 is SYDVKM. This CDR3 spans 12 amino acids. V lost 10 bases to trimming and J lost 2 bases, with 12 bases between them. CDR3 region: CANHRDTYEQYF. CDR3 nucleotide sequence: TGTGCCAACCATAGGGACACCTACGAGCAGTACTTC.

The chain has TRBV27 and TRBJ2-3; perhaps TRBD1 as D (6 bases). The V gene lost 4 bases and the J gene lost 2 bases, with 7 bases spanning the gap. CDR1 is MNHEY, CDR2 SMNVEV, per germline (reference sequence). CDR3 length equals 13 residues. This CDR3 reads CASSYRVTDTQYF. CDR3 DNA sequence: TGTGCCAGCAGTTACAGGGTCACAGATACGCAGTATTTT.

The rearrangement joins TRBV7-2 to TRBJ2-1, with 8 bases identical to TRBD2. CDR1 is SGHTA and CDR2 is FQGNSA in the germline V gene. Trimming took 5 bases from V and 5 from J; bases not matched to a gene: 11. CDR3 length: 16 amino acids. The CDR3 sequence: CASSLREGVGHNEQFF. In DNA form, the CDR3 reads TGTGCCAGCAGCCTACGGGAGGGAGTAGGGCACAATGAGCAGTTCTTC.

The CDR3 sequence: CASSQGTGARPTDTQYF. CDR3 nucleotide sequence: TGCGCCAGCAGCCAAGGTACGGGGGCGCGCCCCACAGATACGCAGTATTTT. The rearrangement uses TRBV4-1 and TRBJ2-3; the D gene could be TRBD1 or TRBD2 (6 bases each). Germline-derived CDR1 and CDR2 are MGHRA and YSYEKL. Trimming stripped 1 base from V and 2 bases from J, with 16 bases between. This CDR3 has 17 amino acids.

V and J are TRBV6-5 and TRBJ1-2; 8 positions agree with TRBD1. Losses at the gene ends were 5 bases for V and 7 bases for J; bases not matched to a gene: 3. This CDR3 region has 12 residues. The germline gives CDR1 MNHEY, CDR2 SVGAGI. CDR3 DNA sequence: TGTGCCAGCAGTACGGACAGGGTTGGCTACACCTTC. Encoded protein: CASSTDRVGYTF.

This chain links TRBV12-3 or TRBV12-4 with TRBJ1-5, with unresolved D. V was clipped by 2 bases and J by 7 bases, with 9 bases between them. The CDR3 has 13 residues. CDR3 amino acids: CASSLWEGQPQHF. The CDR3 nucleotides are TGTGCCAGCAGTTTATGGGAAGGGCAGCCCCAGCATTTT.

This sequence joins TRBV24-1 and TRBJ1-4; the D gene is possibly TRBD1 (6 bases). The V end lost 3 bases, the J end lost 3 bases, and 16 bases lay between the germline ends. CDR1 KGHDR and CDR2 SFDVKD come from the germline V gene. CDR3 length: 17 residues. CDR3 bases: TGTGCCACCAGTGATGGGGGCTCCGGGGAGTCTAATGAAAAACTGTTTTTT. Its protein product is CATSDGGSGESNEKLFF.

The chain recombines TRBV7-8 with TRBJ2-1; D unclear. The CDR3 is 13 residues long. Looked up from germline, CDR1 is SGHVS and CDR2 is FQNEAQ. Deletions cut 1 base from V and 5 bases from J, with 6 bases between. The CDR3 sequence: CASSLGRNNEQFF. The CDR3, as DNA: TGTGCCAGCAGCTTAGGTAGGAACAATGAGCAGTTCTTC.

The chain uses TRBV28 and TRBJ1-1; weak D call: TRBD1 (6 bases). Germline-derived CDR1 and CDR2 are MDHEN and SYDVKM. CDR3 size: 14 residues. Trimming shortened V by 6 bases and J by 0 bases, and 11 bases separated the two germline ends. The CDR3 protein is CASRDSYMNTEAFF. The CDR3 region has the DNA TGTGCCAGCAGGGACAGTTACATGAACACTGAAGCTTTCTTT.

This clone has only one observation. This chain connects TRBV27 to TRBJ1-1; no reliable D call. The CDR3 runs 13 residues. Trimming left V 5 bases short and J 0 bases short, with 7 bases between. Germline CDR1 MNHEY, CDR2 SMNVEV (reference sequence). The CDR3 reads CASSPEVNTEAFF. CDR3 DNA: TGTGCCAGCAGTCCCGAAGTGAACACTGAAGCTTTCTTT.

V and J are TRBV13 and TRBJ2-7; 7 nucleotides agree with TRBD1. Germline-derived CDR1 and CDR2 are PRHDT and FYEKMQ (reference sequence). After removal of 5 bases from V and 1 base from J, the junction contained 2 bases not matched to a gene. The CDR3 contains 13 residues. The CDR3 reads CASSDRVSYEQYF. The CDR3 DNA follows: TGTGCCAGCAGCGACAGGGTGTCCTACGAGCAGTACTTC.

The rearrangement uses TRBV20-1 and TRBJ2-5; 10 nucleotides line up with TRBD2. The V segment lost 3 bases and the J segment 3 bases; nucleotides outside the gene matches: 4. CDR3 length: 14 amino acids. CDR1 and CDR2 (germline): DFQATT, SNEGSKA (reference sequence). CDR3 loop: CSASPGLAKETQYF. CDR3 bases: TGCAGTGCTAGTCCGGGACTAGCGAAAGAGACCCAGTACTTC.

The gene calls are TRBV5-6 and TRBJ1-4, with 10 bases lining up with TRBD1. Looked up from germline, CDR1 is SGHDT and CDR2 is YYEEEE. J gave up 4 bases and V 4 bases, and 10 bases lay outside the gene matches. The CDR3 has 17 amino acids. CDR3 nucleotide sequence: TGTGCCAGCAGCCTTACACCCGGACAGGGGGATAATGAAAAACTGTTTTTT. Amino acids: CASSLTPGQGDNEKLFF.